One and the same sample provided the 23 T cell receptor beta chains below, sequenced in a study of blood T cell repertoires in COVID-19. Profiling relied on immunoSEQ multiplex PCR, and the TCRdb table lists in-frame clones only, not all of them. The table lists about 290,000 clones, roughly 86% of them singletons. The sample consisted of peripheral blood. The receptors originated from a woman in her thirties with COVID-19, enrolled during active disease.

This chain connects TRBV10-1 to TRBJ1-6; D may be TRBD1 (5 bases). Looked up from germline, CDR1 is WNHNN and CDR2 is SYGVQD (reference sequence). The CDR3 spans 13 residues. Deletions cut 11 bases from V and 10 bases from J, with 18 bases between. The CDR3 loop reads CAGWGTAGSPLHF. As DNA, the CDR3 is TGCGCCGGGTGGGGGACTGCTGGCTCACCCCTCCACTTT.

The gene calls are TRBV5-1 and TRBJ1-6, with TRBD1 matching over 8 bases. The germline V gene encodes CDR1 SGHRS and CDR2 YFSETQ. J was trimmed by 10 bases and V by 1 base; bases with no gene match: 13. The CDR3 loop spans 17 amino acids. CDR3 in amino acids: CASSLYRPGTGASPLHF. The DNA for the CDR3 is TGCGCCAGCAGCTTGTACCGGCCCGGGACAGGTGCCTCACCCCTCCACTTT.

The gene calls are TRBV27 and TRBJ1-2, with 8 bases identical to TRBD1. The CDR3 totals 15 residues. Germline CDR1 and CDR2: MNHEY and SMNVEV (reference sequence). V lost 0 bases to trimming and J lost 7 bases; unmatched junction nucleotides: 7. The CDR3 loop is CASSLSPPGGGGYTF. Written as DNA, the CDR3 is TGTGCCAGCAGTTTATCCCCCCCAGGGGGCGGTGGCTACACCTTC.

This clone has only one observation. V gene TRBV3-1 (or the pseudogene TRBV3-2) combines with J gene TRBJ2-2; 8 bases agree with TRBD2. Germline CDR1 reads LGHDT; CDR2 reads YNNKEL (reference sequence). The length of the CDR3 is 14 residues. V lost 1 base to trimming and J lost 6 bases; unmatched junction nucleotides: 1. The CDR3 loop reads CASSQVAGSGELFF. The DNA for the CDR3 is TGTGCCAGCAGCCAAGTAGCGGGATCCGGGGAGCTGTTTTTT.

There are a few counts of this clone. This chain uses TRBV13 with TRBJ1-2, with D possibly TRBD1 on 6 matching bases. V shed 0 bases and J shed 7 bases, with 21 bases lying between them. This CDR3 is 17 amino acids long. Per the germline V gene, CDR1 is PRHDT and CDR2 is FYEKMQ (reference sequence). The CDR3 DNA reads TGTGCCAGCAGCTTAGGCCGGTTTGCCCTGGGACAAGTTGGCTACACCTTC. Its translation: CASSLGRFALGQVGYTF.

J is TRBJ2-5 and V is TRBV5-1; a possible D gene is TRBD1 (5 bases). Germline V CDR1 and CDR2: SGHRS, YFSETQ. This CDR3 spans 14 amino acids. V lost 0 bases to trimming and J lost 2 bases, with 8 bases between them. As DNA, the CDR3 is TGCGCCAGCAGCTTGGGACAGTCTCAAGAGACCCAGTACTTC. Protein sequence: CASSLGQSQETQYF.

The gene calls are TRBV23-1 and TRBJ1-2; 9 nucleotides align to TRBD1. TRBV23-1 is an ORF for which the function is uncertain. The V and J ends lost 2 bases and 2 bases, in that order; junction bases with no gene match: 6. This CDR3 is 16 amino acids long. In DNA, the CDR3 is TGCGCCAGCAGTCAACACCGGGACAGGGTAAACTATGGCTACACCTTC. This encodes CASSQHRDRVNYGYTF.

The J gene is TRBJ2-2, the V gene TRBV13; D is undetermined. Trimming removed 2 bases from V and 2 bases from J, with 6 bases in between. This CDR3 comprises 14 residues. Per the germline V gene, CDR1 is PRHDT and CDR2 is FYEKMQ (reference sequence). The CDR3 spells CASSLTVNTGELFF. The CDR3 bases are TGTGCCAGCAGCTTAACGGTAAACACCGGGGAGCTGTTTTTT. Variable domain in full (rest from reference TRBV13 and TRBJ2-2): AAGVIQSPRHLIKEKRETATLKCYPIPRHDTVYWYQQGPGQDPQFLISFYEKMQSDKGSIPDRFSAQQFSDYHSELNMSSLELGDSALYFCASSLTVNTGELFFGEGSRLTVL.

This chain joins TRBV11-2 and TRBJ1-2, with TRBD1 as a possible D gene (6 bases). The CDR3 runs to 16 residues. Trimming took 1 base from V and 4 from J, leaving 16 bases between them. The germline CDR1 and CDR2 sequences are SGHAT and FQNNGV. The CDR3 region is CASSLVTGSLVYGYTF. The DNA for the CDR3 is TGTGCCAGCAGCTTAGTCACAGGGTCCCTGGTCTATGGCTACACCTTC.

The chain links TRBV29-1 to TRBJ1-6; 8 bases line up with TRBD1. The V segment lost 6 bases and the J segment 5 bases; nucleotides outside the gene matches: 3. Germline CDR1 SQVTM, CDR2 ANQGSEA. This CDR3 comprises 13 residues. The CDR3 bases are TGCAGCGTATTGGACAGGGATAATTCACCCCTCCACTTT. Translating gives CSVLDRDNSPLHF.

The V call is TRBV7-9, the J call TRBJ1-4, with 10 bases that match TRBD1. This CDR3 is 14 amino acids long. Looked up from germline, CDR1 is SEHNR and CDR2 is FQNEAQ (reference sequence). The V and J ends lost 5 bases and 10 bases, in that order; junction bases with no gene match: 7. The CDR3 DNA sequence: TGTGCCAGCAGCCAGACAGGGGGCGAGGTAAAACTGTTTTTT. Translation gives CASSQTGGEVKLFF.

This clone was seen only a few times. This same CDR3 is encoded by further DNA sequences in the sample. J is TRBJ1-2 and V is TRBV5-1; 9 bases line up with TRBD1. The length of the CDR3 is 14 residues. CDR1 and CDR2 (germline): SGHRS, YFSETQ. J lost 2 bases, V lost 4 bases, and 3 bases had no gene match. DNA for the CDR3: TGCGCCAGCAGCCCCGGGACAGGGAACTATGGCTACACCTTC. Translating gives CASSPGTGNYGYTF.

For the CDR3, the DNA is TGTGCCAGCAGGGCGGGCCCCTACGAGCAGTACTTC. Encoded protein: CASRAGPYEQYF. V gene TRBV2 combines with J gene TRBJ2-7; TRBD2 might be the D (5 bases). Germline values: CDR1 SNHLY, CDR2 FYNNEI. The V gene lost 6 bases and the J gene lost 2 bases, with 8 bases spanning the gap. This CDR3 contains 12 residues.

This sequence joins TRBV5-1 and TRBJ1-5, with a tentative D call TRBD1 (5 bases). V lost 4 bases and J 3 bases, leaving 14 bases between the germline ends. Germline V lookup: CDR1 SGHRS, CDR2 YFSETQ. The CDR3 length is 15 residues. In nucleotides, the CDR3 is TGCGCCAGCAGCCGCATAGACAGTTACAATCAGCCCCAGCATTTT. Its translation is CASSRIDSYNQPQHF.

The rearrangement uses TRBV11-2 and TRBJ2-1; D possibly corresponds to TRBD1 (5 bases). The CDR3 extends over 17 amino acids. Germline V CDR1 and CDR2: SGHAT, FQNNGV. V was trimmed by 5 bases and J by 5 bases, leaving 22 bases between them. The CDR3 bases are TGTGCCAGCAGCCCCGGATGGGCAGGGTGGGGTAACAATGAGCAGTTCTTC. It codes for CASSPGWAGWGNNEQFF.

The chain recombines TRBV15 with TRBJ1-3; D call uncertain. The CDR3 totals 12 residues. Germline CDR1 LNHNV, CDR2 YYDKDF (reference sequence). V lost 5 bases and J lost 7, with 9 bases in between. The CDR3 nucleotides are TGTGCCACCAGCGGCGGGTGGAACACCATATATTTT. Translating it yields CATSGGWNTIYF.

Here the CDR3 reads CASSYLTTGVYPSSYEQYF. In DNA, the CDR3 is TGTGCCAGCAGTTACTTAACGACAGGAGTCTACCCTAGCTCCTACGAGCAGTACTTC. The chain has TRBV6-2 or TRBV6-3 and TRBJ2-7, with a tentative D call TRBD1 (6 bases). This CDR3 region has 19 residues. CDR1 and CDR2 from the germline V gene are MNHEY and SVGEGT. Trimming cost V 1 base and J 0 bases, with 22 bases left between them.

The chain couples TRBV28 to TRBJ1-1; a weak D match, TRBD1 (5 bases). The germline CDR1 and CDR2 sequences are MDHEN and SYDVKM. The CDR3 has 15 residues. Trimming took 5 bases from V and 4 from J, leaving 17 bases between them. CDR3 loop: CASSGGEDWGTEAFF. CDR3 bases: TGTGCCAGCAGTGGGGGGGAGGATTGGGGCACTGAAGCTTTCTTT.

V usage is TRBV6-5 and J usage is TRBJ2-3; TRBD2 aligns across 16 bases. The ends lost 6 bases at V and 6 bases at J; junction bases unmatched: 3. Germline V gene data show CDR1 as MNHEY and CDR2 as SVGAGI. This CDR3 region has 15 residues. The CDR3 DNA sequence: TGTGCCAGCAGGGGACTAGCGGGGGGGCTGGATACGCAGTATTTT. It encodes CASRGLAGGLDTQYF.

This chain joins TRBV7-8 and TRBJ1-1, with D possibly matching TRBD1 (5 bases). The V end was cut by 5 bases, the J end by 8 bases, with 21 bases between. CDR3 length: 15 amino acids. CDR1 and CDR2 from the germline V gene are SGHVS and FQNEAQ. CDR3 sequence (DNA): TGTGCCAGCAGCCTGGCCCCAGGTGACAGTACGGAAGCTTTCTTT. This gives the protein CASSLAPGDSTEAFF.

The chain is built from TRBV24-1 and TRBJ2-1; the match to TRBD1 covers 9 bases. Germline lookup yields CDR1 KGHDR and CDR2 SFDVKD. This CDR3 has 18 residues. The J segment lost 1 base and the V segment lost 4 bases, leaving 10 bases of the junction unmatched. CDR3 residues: CATSDSDRGIVSYNEQFF. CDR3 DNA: TGTGCCACCAGTGACAGCGACAGGGGGATCGTTTCCTACAATGAGCAGTTCTTC.

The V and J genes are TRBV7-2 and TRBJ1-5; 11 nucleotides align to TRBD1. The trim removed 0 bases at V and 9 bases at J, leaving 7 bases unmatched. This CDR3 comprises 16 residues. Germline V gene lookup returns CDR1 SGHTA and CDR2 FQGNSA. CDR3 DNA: TGTGCCAGCAGCTTAGCGATAGGGACAGGGGGATTGCCCCAGCATTTT. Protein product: CASSLAIGTGGLPQHF.

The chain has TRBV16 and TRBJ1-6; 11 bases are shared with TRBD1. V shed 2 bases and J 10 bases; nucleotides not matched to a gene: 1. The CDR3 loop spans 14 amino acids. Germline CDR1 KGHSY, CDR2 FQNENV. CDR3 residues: CASSQRDRGSPLHF. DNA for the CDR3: TGTGCCAGCAGCCAAAGGGACAGGGGGTCACCCCTCCACTTT.